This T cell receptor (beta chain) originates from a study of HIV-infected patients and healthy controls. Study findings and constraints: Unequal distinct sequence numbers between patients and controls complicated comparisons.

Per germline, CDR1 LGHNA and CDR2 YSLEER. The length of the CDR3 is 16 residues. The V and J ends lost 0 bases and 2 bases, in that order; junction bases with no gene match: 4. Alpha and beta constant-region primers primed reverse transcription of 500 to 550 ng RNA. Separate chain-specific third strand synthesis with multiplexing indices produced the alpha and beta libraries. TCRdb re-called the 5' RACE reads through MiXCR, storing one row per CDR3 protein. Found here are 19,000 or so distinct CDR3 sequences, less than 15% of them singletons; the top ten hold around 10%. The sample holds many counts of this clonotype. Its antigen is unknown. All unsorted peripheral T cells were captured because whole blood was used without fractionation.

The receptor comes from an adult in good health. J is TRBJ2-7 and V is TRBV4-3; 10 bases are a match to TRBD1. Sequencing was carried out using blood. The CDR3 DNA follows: TGCGCCAGCAGCCAAGATCCGGGACAGGGGCCCTACGAGCAGTACTTC. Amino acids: CASSQDPGQGPYEQYF.